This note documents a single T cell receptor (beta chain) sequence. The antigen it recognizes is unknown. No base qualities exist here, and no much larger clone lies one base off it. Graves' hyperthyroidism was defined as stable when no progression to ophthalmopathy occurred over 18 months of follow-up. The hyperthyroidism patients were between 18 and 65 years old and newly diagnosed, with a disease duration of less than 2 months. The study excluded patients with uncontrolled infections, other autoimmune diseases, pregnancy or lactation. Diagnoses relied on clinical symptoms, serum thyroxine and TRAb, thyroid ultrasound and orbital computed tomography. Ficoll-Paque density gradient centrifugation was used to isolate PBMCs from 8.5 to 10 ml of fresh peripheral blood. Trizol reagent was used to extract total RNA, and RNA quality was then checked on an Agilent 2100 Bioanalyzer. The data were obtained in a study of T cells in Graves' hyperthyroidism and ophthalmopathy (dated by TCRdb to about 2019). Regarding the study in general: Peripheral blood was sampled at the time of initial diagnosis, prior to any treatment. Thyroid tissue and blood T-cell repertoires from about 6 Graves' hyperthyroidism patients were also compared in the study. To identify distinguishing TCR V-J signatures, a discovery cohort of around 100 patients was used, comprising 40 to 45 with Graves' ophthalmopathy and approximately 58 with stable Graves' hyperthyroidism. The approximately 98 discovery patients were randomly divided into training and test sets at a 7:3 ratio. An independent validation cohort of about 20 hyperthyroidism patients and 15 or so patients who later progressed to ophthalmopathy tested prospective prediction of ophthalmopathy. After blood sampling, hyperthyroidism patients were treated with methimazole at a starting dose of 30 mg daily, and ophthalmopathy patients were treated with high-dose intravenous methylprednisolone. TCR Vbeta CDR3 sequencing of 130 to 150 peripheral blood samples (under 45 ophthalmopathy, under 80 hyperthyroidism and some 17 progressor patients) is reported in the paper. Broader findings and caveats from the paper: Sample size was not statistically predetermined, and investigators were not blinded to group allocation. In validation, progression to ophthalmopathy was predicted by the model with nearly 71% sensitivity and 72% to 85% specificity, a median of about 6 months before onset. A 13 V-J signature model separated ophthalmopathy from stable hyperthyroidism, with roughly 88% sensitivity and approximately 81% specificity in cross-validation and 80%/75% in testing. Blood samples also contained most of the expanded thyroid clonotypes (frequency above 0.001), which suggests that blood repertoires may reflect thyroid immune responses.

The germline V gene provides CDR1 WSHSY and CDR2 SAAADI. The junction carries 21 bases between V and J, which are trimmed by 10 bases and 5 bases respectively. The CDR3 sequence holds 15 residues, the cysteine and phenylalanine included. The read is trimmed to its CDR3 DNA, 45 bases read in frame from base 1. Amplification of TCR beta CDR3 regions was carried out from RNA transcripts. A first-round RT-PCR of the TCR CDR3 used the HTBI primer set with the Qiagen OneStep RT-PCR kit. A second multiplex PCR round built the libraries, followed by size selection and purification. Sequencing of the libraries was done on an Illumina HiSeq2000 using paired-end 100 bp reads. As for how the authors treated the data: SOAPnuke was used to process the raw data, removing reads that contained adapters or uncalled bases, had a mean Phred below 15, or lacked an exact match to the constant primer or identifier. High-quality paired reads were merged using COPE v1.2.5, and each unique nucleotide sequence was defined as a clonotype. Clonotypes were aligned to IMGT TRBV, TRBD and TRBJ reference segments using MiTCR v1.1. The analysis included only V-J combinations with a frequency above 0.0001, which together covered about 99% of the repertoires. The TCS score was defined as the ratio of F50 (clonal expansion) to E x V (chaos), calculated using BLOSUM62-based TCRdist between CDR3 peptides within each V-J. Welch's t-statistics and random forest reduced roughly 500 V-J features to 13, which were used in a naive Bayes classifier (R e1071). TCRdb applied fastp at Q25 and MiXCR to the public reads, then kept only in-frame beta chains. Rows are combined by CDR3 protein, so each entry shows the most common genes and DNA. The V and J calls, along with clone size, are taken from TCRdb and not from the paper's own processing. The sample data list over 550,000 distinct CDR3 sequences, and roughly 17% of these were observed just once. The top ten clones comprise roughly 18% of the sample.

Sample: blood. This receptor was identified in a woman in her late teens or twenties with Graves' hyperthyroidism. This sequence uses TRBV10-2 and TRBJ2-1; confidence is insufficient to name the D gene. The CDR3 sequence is CATREIAISNNEQFF. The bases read TGCGCCACAAGAGAGATAGCAATCTCGAACAATGAGCAGTTCTTC.